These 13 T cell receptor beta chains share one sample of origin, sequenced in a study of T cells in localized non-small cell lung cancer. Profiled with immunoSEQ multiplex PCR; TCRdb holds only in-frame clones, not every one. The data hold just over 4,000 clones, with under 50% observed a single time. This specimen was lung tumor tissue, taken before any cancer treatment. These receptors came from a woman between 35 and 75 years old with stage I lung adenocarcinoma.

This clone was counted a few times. CDR3 nucleotides: TGTGCCAGCAGCTTAGATCTGGGGACGACTGAAGCTTTCTTT. Protein sequence: CASSLDLGTTEAFF. The chain uses TRBV11-3 and TRBJ1-1, with D perhaps matching TRBD1 (5 bases). V dropped 0 bases and J dropped 5 bases, with 10 bases sitting between them. Germline V gives CDR1 SGHNT, CDR2 YENEEA. The CDR3 consists of 14 residues.

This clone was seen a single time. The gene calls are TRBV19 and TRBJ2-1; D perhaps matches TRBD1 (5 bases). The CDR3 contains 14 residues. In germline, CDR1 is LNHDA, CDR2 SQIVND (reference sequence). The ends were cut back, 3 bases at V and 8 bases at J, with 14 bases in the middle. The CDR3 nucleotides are TGTGCCAGTAGTATTACCTCTGCAGGGTATGAGCAGTTCTTC. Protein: CASSITSAGYEQFF.

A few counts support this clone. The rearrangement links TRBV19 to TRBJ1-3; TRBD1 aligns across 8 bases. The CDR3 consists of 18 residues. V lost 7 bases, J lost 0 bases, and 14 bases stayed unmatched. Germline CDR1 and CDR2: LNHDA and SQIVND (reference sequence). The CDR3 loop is CASTTPPGQAISGNTIYF. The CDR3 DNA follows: TGTGCCAGTACCACGCCCCCGGGACAGGCCATCTCTGGAAACACCATATATTTT.

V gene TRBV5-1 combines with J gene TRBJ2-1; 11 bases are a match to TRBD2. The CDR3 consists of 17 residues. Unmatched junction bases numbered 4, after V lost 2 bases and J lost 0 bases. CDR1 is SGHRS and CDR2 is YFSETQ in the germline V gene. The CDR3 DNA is TGCGCCAGCAGCTTTAATAGCGGGAGGGCCTCCTACAATGAGCAGTTCTTC. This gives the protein CASSFNSGRASYNEQFF.

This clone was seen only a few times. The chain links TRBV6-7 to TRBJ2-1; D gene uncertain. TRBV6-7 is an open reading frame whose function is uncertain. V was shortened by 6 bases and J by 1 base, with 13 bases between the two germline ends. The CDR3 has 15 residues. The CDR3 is CASRLDSYSYNEQFF. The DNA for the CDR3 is TGTGCCAGCAGACTGGATAGCTATTCCTACAATGAGCAGTTCTTC.

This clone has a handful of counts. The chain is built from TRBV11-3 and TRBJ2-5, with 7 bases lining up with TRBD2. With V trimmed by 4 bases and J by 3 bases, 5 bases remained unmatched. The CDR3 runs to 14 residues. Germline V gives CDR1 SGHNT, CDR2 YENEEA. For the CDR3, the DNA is TGTGCCAGCAGCTCAGGACTAGATAAAGAGACCCAGTACTTC. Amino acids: CASSSGLDKETQYF.

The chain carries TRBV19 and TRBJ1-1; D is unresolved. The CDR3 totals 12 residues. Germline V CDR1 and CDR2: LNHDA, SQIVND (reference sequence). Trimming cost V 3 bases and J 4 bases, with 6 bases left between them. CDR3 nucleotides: TGTGCCAGTAGTATCCATTTCACTGAAGCTTTCTTT. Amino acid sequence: CASSIHFTEAFF.

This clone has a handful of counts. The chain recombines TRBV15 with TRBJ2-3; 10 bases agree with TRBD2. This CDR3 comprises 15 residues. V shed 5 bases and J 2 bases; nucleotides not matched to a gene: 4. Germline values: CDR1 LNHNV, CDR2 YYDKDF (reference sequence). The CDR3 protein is CATSSGLADTDTQYF. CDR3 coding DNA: TGTGCCACCAGCTCTGGACTAGCGGACACAGATACGCAGTATTTT.

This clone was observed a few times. This chain's CDR3 is CASSQETQYF. CDR3 sequence (DNA): TGTGCCAGCAGCCAAGAGACCCAGTACTTC. The chain combines TRBV14 with TRBJ2-5; D unresolved. The CDR3 extends over 10 amino acids. The V gene lost 0 bases and the J gene lost 7 bases, with 0 bases spanning the gap. Germline V gene lookup returns CDR1 SGHDN and CDR2 FVKESK.

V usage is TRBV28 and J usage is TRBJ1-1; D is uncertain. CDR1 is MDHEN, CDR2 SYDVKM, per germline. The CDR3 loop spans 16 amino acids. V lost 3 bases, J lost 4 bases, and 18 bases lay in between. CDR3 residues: CASSFTYQAPSTEAFF. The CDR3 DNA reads TGTGCCAGCAGTTTCACGTATCAGGCCCCGAGCACTGAAGCTTTCTTT.

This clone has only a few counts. CDR3 amino acids: CASSYQGQNTEAFF. The DNA for the CDR3 is TGCGCCAGCTCTTATCAGGGCCAAAACACTGAAGCTTTCTTT. The J gene is TRBJ1-1, the V gene TRBV10-2, with D possibly matching TRBD1 (5 bases). CDR1 is WSHSY, CDR2 SAAADI, per germline. The CDR3 contains 14 residues. V lost 8 bases and J lost 2, with 15 bases in between.

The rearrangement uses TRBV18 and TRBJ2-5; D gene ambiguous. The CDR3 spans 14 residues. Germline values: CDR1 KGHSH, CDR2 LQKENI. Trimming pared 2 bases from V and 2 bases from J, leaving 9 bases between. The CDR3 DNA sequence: TGTGCCAGCTCACCAATGGACGGGCAAGAGACCCAGTACTTC. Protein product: CASSPMDGQETQYF. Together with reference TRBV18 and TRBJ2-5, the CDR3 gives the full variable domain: NAGVMQNPRHLVRRRGQEARLRCSPMKGHSHVYWYRQLPEEGLKFMVYLQKENIIDESGMPKERFSAEFPKEGPSILRIQQVVRGDSAAYFCASSPMDGQETQYFGPGTRLLVL.

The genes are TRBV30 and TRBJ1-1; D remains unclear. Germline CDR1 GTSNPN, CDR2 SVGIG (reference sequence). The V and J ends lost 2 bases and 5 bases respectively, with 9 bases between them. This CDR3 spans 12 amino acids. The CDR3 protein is CAWSLMGTEAFF. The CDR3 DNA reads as TGTGCCTGGAGTTTGATGGGGACTGAAGCTTTCTTT.